This T cell receptor (beta chain) was documented in a study of cytomegalovirus exposure and HLA in healthy donors. For the study at large: Earlier, approximately 190 million T cells were analyzed, and around 100 million unique TCR beta sequences were found among them.

Both 60 Vbeta primers and 13 Jbeta primers went into the PCR. The method was immunoSEQ multiplex PCR; TCRdb's version includes in-frame clones alone and lacks a portion of them. This sample has more than 150,000 clones, with 60% to 80% found just once. Study-wide findings and caveats: The sole available immune exposure information was CMV serostatus. Common viral pathogens seemed, in a later analysis, to connect with several of the most significant clusters.

Trimming cost V 4 bases and J 0 bases, with 13 bases left between them. CDR3 length equals 15 residues. Germline CDR1 SGDLS, CDR2 YYNGEE. This clone appeared a single time. The antigen remains undetermined. The sample taken for sequencing was PBMCs. The chain has TRBV9 and TRBJ1-2, with D perhaps TRBD1 (5 bases). The receptor was isolated from a man over 45 in good health and CMV-seropositive. Here the CDR3 reads CASSRDSLPNYGYTF. CDR3 coding DNA: TGTGCCAGCAGCAGAGACAGCTTACCTAACTATGGCTACACCTTC.